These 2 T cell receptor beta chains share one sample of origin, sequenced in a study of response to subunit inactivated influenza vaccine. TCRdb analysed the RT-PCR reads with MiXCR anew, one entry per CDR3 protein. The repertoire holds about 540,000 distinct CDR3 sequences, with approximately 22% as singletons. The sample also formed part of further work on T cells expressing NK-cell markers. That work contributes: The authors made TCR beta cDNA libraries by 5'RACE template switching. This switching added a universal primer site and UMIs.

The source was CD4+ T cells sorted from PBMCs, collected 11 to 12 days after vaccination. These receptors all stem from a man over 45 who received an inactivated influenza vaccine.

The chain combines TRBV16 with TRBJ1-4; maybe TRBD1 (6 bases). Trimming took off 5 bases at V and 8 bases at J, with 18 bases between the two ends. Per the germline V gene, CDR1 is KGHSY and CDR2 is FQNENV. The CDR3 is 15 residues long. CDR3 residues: CASSFRWGAREKLFF. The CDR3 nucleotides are TGTGCCAGCAGCTTCCGGTGGGGGGCCCGGGAAAAACTGTTTTTT. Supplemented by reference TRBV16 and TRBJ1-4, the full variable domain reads GEEVAQTPKHLVRGEGQKAKLYCAPIKGHSYVFWYQQVLKNEFKFLISFQNENVFDETGMPKERFSAKCLPNSPCSLEIQATKLEDSAVYFCASSFRWGAREKLFFGSGTQLSVL.

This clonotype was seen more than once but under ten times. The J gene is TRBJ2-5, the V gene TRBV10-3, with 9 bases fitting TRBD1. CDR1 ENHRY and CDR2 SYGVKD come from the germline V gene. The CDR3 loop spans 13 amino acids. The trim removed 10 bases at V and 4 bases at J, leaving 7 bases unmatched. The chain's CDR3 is CATQGQGRETQYF. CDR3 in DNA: TGTGCCACACAAGGACAGGGGAGAGAGACCCAGTACTTC.